The text below deals with one TCR beta chain. Per germline, CDR1 MGHDK and CDR2 SYGVNS. Deletions cut 7 bases from V and 1 base from J, with 11 bases between. This CDR3 has 15 amino acids. This specimen belongs to a study of OX40 agonist ivuxolimab in advanced cancers. Sequenced by immunoSEQ multiplex PCR; TCRdb stores in-frame clones only, minus some. The table shows around 80,000 clones, with about 88% occurring only once. Sequenced material: CD4+ or CD8+ T cells sorted from blood, taken in a trial of the OX40 agonist ivuxolimab. The chain has TRBV25-1 and TRBJ1-6; no firm D call. The sequence was collected from an adult with an advanced solid tumor such as melanoma, head and neck, liver or kidney cancer. The CDR3 sequence is CASTAGLSYNSPLHF. The CDR3 DNA sequence: TGTGCCAGCACGGCGGGGTTATCCTATAATTCACCCCTCCACTTT.